Following are 16 T cell receptor beta chains from one sample sequenced in a study of blood T cells in healthy people across ages. Combining a sample-barcoded 5' primer with a J-beta primer mix, a second PCR ran for about 7 to 12 cycles. In TCRdb, the 5' RACE reads were re-called with MiXCR into one record per CDR3 protein. This repertoire shows approximately 400,000 distinct CDR3 sequences, 50% to 60% found once; its top ten account for 51%. Sequenced: blood. The receptors derive from a man between 60 and 70 years old in good health.

This clonotype was seen repeatedly, ten times or more. The genes are TRBV7-2 and TRBJ2-3; the D call may be TRBD1 or TRBD2 (6 bases each). The CDR3 runs 14 residues. Deletions cut 8 bases from V and 6 bases from J, with 18 bases between. Germline CDR1 and CDR2: SGHTA and FQGNSA. The CDR3, as DNA: TGTGCCAGCGGACTTTCGGGGGCCCCGGATACGCAGTATTTT. It is translated as CASGLSGAPDTQYF.

This clonotype was counted a single time. The genes are TRBV9 and TRBJ2-4, with D unresolved. V lost 0 bases, J lost 3 bases, and 7 bases lay in between. The CDR3 sequence is 14 residues long. The germline V gene encodes CDR1 SGDLS and CDR2 YYNGEE. In DNA, the CDR3 is TGTGCCAGCAGCGTAGACCCCGTCAAAAACATTCAGTACTTC. Residues: CASSVDPVKNIQYF.

V is TRBV2 and J is TRBJ2-7, with D possibly matching TRBD2 (6 bases). The better agreement between TRBJ2-5 and the DNA end casts doubt on the J call. Germline loops: CDR1 SNHLY, CDR2 FYNNEI. This CDR3 is built from 13 residues. The CDR3 protein is CASSGWREETQYF. The CDR3 DNA follows: TGTGCCAGCAGTGGGTGGAGGGAAGAGACCCAGTACTTC.

The chain couples TRBV28 to TRBJ2-7; D might be TRBD1 (5 bases). Trimming took 3 bases from V and 1 from J, leaving 7 bases between them. CDR1 and CDR2 from the germline V gene are MDHEN and SYDVKM. This CDR3 is built from 13 residues. CDR3 amino acids: CASSFPGSYEQYF. The CDR3 DNA reads TGTGCCAGCAGTTTCCCAGGGTCCTACGAGCAGTACTTC.

The J gene is TRBJ2-5, the V gene TRBV29-1; TRBD1 or TRBD2 may be the D gene (6 bases each). The germline V gene has CDR1 SQVTM and CDR2 ANQGSEA. The CDR3 loop spans 12 amino acids. V was trimmed by 6 bases and J by 11 bases, leaving 19 bases between them. The CDR3 region has the DNA TGCAGCGTCGGGGGCGGTTTTCGGGAGCAGTACTTC. The encoded protein is CSVGGGFREQYF.

In DNA form, the CDR3 reads TGCAGTGCTAGAGTGGCCTCTAACAGGTGGGGGTACAATGAGCAGTTCTTC. Translation: CSARVASNRWGYNEQFF. The chain combines TRBV20-1 with TRBJ2-1; tentatively, D is TRBD1 or TRBD2 (5 bases each). The length of the CDR3 is 17 residues. The germline V gene has CDR1 DFQATT and CDR2 SNEGSKA (reference sequence). V lost 1 base and J 4 bases, leaving 20 bases between the germline ends.

The chain is built from TRBV27 and TRBJ2-1; 12 bases are shared with TRBD2. Germline V lookup: CDR1 MNHEY, CDR2 SMNVEV (reference sequence). J gave up 13 bases and V 6 bases, and 7 bases lay outside the gene matches. This CDR3 has 13 amino acids. CDR3 protein: CASRGLAGGNQFF. The CDR3 DNA reads TGTGCCAGCAGGGGACTAGCGGGTGGAAATCAGTTCTTC.

J is TRBJ1-2 and V is TRBV5-1; D remains unclear. Between the trimmed V and J ends, which lost 2 bases and 4 bases, there was a span of 6 bases. Germline V CDR1 and CDR2: SGHRS, YFSETQ. The CDR3 totals 12 residues. CDR3 residues: CASSFEAYGYTF. CDR3 in DNA: TGCGCCAGCAGCTTTGAAGCCTATGGCTACACCTTC.

This clonotype was seen repeatedly, ten times or more. CDR3 loop: CASSLSGGAVNEQYF. CDR3 bases: TGTGCCAGCAGTTTAAGCGGGGGGGCGGTTAATGAGCAGTACTTC. The chain joins TRBV6-6 to TRBJ2-5; TRBD2 aligns across 10 bases. This CDR3 has 15 residues. Germline V gene sequence: CDR1 MNHNY, CDR2 SVGAGI (reference sequence). J gave up 11 bases and V 4 bases, and 13 bases lay outside the gene matches.

V gene TRBV14 combines with J gene TRBJ1-2; perhaps TRBD1 as D (5 bases). V was cut by 3 bases and J by 2 bases, with 7 bases left in between. The CDR3 runs 13 residues. Germline V gene lookup returns CDR1 SGHDN and CDR2 FVKESK. The CDR3 DNA sequence: TGTGCCAGCAGCCATCGACAGAACTATGGCTACACCTTC. As protein: CASSHRQNYGYTF.

This clonotype was counted many times. The chain recombines TRBV7-2 with TRBJ2-3; the D is unclear. Germline loops: CDR1 SGHTA, CDR2 FQGNSA. Between the trimmed V and J ends, which lost 1 base and 3 bases, there was a span of 11 bases. CDR3 length equals 15 residues. The CDR3 sequence is CASSLDVGRTDTQYF. The CDR3 DNA is TGTGCCAGCAGCTTAGATGTGGGAAGAACAGATACGCAGTATTTT.

The chain combines TRBV6-5 with TRBJ1-4; the D gene is possibly TRBD1 (6 bases). Germline V gives CDR1 MNHEY, CDR2 SVGAGI. The germline V and J ends were trimmed by 7 bases and 8 bases, with 17 bases remaining between them. The CDR3 has 14 residues. The CDR3 DNA reads as TGTGCCAGCAAAGCATCGGGGGCATACGAAAAACTGTTTTTT. The encoded protein is CASKASGAYEKLFF.

This chain connects TRBV14 to TRBJ2-5; possibly TRBD1 or TRBD2 for D (5 bases each). The CDR3 consists of 14 residues. V was pared by 3 bases and J by 7 bases, with 15 bases between. Looked up from germline, CDR1 is SGHDN and CDR2 is FVKESK. The CDR3 sequence is CASSQRGSEGTQYF. In nucleotides, the CDR3 is TGTGCCAGCAGCCAGAGGGGCAGCGAAGGGACCCAGTACTTC.

In DNA, the CDR3 is TGTGCCAGCAGCCCCCGGCCTTACACCGGGGAGCTGTTTTTTTACTACGAGCAGTACTTC. Protein: CASSPRPYTGELFFYYEQYF. This chain uses TRBV7-9 with TRBJ2-7; D is perhaps TRBD2 (5 bases). The CDR3 spans 20 residues. The germline gives CDR1 SEHNR, CDR2 FQNEAQ (reference sequence). The V end lost 5 bases, the J end lost 3 bases, and 32 bases lay between the germline ends.

V usage is TRBV28 and J usage is TRBJ2-6, with no clear D. This CDR3 spans 13 amino acids. Germline-derived CDR1 and CDR2 are MDHEN and SYDVKM. The ends were cut back, 5 bases at V and 12 bases at J, with 14 bases in the middle. CDR3 protein: CASSPPAPPVLTF. The DNA for the CDR3 is TGTGCCAGCAGTCCCCCCGCCCCACCCGTCCTGACTTTC.

This chain connects TRBV30 to TRBJ1-1; 8 bases match TRBD1. Losses at the gene ends were 2 bases for V and 1 base for J; bases not matched to a gene: 3. CDR1 is GTSNPN, CDR2 SVGIG, per germline (reference sequence). The CDR3 runs 14 residues. CDR3 nucleotide sequence: TGTGCCTGGAGTACGGGGACAGGGAACACTGAAGCTTTCTTT. Translating gives CAWSTGTGNTEAFF. The full variable domain, in which reference TRBV30 and TRBJ1-1 provide the parts outside the CDR3, is SQTIHQWPATLVQPVGSPLSLECTVEGTSNPNLYWYRQAAGRGLQLLFYSVGIGQISSEVPQNLSASRPQDRQFILSSKKLLLSDSGFYLCAWSTGTGNTEAFFGQGTRLTVV.